This passage covers 24 T cell receptor beta chains from one sample sequenced in a study of beta chain features in type 1 diabetes. Study-level points and caveats: There was a moderate but significant shortening of TCRB CDR3s in all four CD4+ subsets of Type 1 diabetes patients.

cDNA synthesis used the whole RNA isolate, giving expressed TCRB sequences. TCRdb's table, derived via immunoSEQ multiplex PCR, lists solely in-frame clones and lacks some. The top ten hold less than 0.025% of the sample, which has hundreds of thousands of clones, around an eighth seen once. No antigens are known for them. Sequenced material: naive CD4+ T cells from blood. These receptors came from a young man with type 1 diabetes.

This sequence joins TRBV9 and TRBJ1-1; 10 nucleotides agree with TRBD1. The CDR3 consists of 14 residues. Germline V gene sequence: CDR1 SGDLS, CDR2 YYNGEE. Germline trimming cut 3 bases from V and 5 bases from J; bases unmatched to any gene: 4. This CDR3 is CASSARDRGTEAFF. CDR3 bases: TGTGCCAGCAGCGCCCGGGACAGGGGAACTGAAGCTTTCTTT.

This chain connects TRBV27 to TRBJ1-1, with D unclear. CDR1 is MNHEY, CDR2 SMNVEV, per germline (reference sequence). Between the trimmed V and J ends, which lost 5 bases and 4 bases, there was a span of 11 bases. The CDR3 sequence is 13 residues long. The CDR3 region has the DNA TGTGCCAGCAGTCCCCGGTTGAGCACTGAAGCTTTCTTT. This codes for CASSPRLSTEAFF.

The chain joins TRBV30 to TRBJ1-6, with D perhaps matching TRBD1 (6 bases). This CDR3 contains 14 residues. Per germline, CDR1 GTSNPN and CDR2 SVGIG (reference sequence). V dropped 4 bases and J dropped 3 bases, with 10 bases sitting between them. The CDR3 region has the DNA TGTGCCTGGAACCGACAGGACTATAATTCACCCCTCCACTTT. This translates into CAWNRQDYNSPLHF.

This chain links TRBV30 with TRBJ2-3; D perhaps matches TRBD2 (6 bases). Trimming stripped 5 bases from V and 2 bases from J, with 14 bases between. The CDR3 runs 14 residues. Germline V gene lookup returns CDR1 GTSNPN and CDR2 SVGIG (reference sequence). This CDR3 reads CAWGDGGYTDTQYF. In nucleotides, the CDR3 is TGTGCCTGGGGGGACGGAGGGTACACAGATACGCAGTATTTT.

The rearrangement uses TRBV7-9 and TRBJ1-2; D might be TRBD1 (6 bases). Germline V lookup: CDR1 SEHNR, CDR2 FQNEAQ (reference sequence). V lost 4 bases and J 7 bases, leaving 19 bases between the germline ends. The CDR3 is 15 amino acids. The CDR3 spells CASSWETGSGTGYTF. DNA of the CDR3: TGTGCCAGCAGCTGGGAGACAGGTTCAGGGACTGGCTACACCTTC.

This clone was observed a handful of times. This chain links TRBV7-9 with TRBJ1-2, with unresolved D. CDR1 SEHNR and CDR2 FQNEAQ come from the germline V gene (reference sequence). The V and J ends lost 8 bases and 4 bases respectively, with 14 bases between them. The CDR3 is 13 amino acids. CDR3 region: CASGTGNPYGYTF. DNA for the CDR3: TGTGCCAGCGGCACGGGGAACCCCTATGGCTACACCTTC. Full variable domain (missing parts from reference TRBV7-9 and TRBJ1-2): DTGVSQNPRHKITKRGQNVTFRCDPISEHNRLYWYRQTLGQGPEFLTYFQNEAQLEKSRLLSDRFSAERPKGSFSTLEIQRTEQGDSAMYLCASGTGNPYGYTFGSGTRLTVV.

This chain links TRBV5-6 with TRBJ1-2; D might be TRBD1 (6 bases). The CDR3 extends over 12 amino acids. V lost 4 bases, J lost 4 bases, and 8 bases lay in between. Germline V gene data show CDR1 as SGHDT and CDR2 as YYEEEE. CDR3 coding DNA: TGTGCCAGCAGCCAGGGGACCTATGGCTACACCTTC. This sequence encodes CASSQGTYGYTF. The variable domain in full, with the rest retrieved from reference TRBV5-6 and TRBJ1-2, is DAGVTQSPTHLIKTRGQQVTLRCSPKSGHDTVSWYQQALGQGPQFIFQYYEEEERQRGNFPDRFSGHQFPNYSSELNVNALLLGDSALYLCASSQGTYGYTFGSGTRLTVV.

This clone was counted between two and nine times. This sequence joins TRBV7-2 and TRBJ1-6; D is unclear. This CDR3 is 17 amino acids long. CDR1 SGHTA and CDR2 FQGNSA come from the germline V gene. V was pared by 1 base and J by 7 bases, with 17 bases between. CDR3 DNA: TGTGCCAGCAGCTTAGTCTCCATACTTGTTGTGAATTCACCCCTCCACTTT. Its translation is CASSLVSILVVNSPLHF. The whole variable domain, remainder taken from reference TRBV7-2 and TRBJ1-6, is GAGVSQSPSNKVTEKGKDVELRCDPISGHTALYWYRQSLGQGLEFLIYFQGNSAPDKSGLPSDRFSAERTGGSVSTLTIQRTQQEDSAVYLCASSLVSILVVNSPLHFGNGTRLTVT.

This clone was detected a few times. At the DNA level, this CDR3 is encoded by other sequences in the same sample as well. The genes are TRBV29-1 and TRBJ1-1; D not resolved. CDR3 length: 13 residues. Trimming removed 4 bases at V and 1 base at J, with 10 bases between. Germline V gene sequence: CDR1 SQVTM, CDR2 ANQGSEA. CDR3 DNA sequence: TGCAGCGTTGGCCCCAGAGGGAACACTGAAGCTTTCTTT. Its translation: CSVGPRGNTEAFF.

This clone has only a few counts. The genes are TRBV18 and TRBJ2-5, with D possibly being TRBD1 (5 bases). This CDR3 spans 14 amino acids. Germline V gene lookup returns CDR1 KGHSH and CDR2 LQKENI. V lost 1 base and J 0 bases, leaving 6 bases between the germline ends. The CDR3 DNA reads as TGTGCCAGCTCACCACGGGGCAACCAAGAGACCCAGTACTTC. Translating gives CASSPRGNQETQYF.

J is TRBJ2-7 and V is TRBV30; D perhaps matches TRBD2 (5 bases). Germline values: CDR1 GTSNPN, CDR2 SVGIG (reference sequence). Deletions cut 0 bases from V and 3 bases from J, with 15 bases between. The CDR3 length is 15 residues. The CDR3 DNA follows: TGTGCCTGGAGTGTACGTCCGGGGTCGAACTACGAGCAGTACTTC. Protein product: CAWSVRPGSNYEQYF.

This chain joins TRBV10-1 and TRBJ1-1; D not resolved. The CDR3 length is 13 residues. Trimming cost V 6 bases and J 0 bases, with 8 bases left between them. Germline lookup yields CDR1 WNHNN and CDR2 SYGVQD (reference sequence). CDR3 in DNA: TGCGCCAGCAGCCTAGAGGTGAACACTGAAGCTTTCTTT. Protein sequence: CASSLEVNTEAFF.

The J gene is TRBJ2-2, the V gene TRBV4-2, with TRBD2 matching over 9 bases. V dropped 0 bases and J dropped 10; count of bases not matched to a gene: 12. Germline V CDR1 and CDR2: LGHNA, YNFKEQ. This CDR3 contains 17 residues. DNA for the CDR3: TGTGCCAGCAGCCAAGAGCTAACGAGGCTAGCGGGGATGGAGCTGTTTTTT. This encodes CASSQELTRLAGMELFF.

Regarding this clone: Distinct nucleotide sequences in the sample also encode this CDR3. V and J are TRBV5-4 and TRBJ2-2; D is uncertain. This CDR3 comprises 12 residues. Trimming removed 3 bases from V and 4 bases from J, with 4 bases in between. CDR1 is SGHNT and CDR2 is YYREEE in the germline V gene (reference sequence). The CDR3 coding sequence is TGTGCCAGCAGCTCGAGCACCGGGGAGCTGTTTTTT. Amino acid sequence: CASSSSTGELFF.

V and J are TRBV2 and TRBJ2-5; D possibly corresponds to TRBD1 (6 bases). The germline CDR1 and CDR2 sequences are SNHLY and FYNNEI. Trimming took off 6 bases at V and 4 bases at J, with 12 bases between the two ends. This CDR3 region has 13 residues. The CDR3 coding sequence is TGTGCCAGCAGGGAACAGGGTCGAGAGACCCAGTACTTC. The encoded protein is CASREQGRETQYF.

Only a few counts were recorded for this clone. The chain carries TRBV7-9 and TRBJ1-1; the D is unclear. With 5 bases removed from V and 0 bases from J, the gap between germline ends came to 7 bases. This CDR3 region has 13 residues. The germline V gene has CDR1 SEHNR and CDR2 FQNEAQ (reference sequence). The DNA for the CDR3 is TGTGCCAGCAGCAAGTATATGAACACTGAAGCTTTCTTT. The encoded protein is CASSKYMNTEAFF.

The chain couples TRBV5-1 to TRBJ1-5, with no clear D. The CDR3 extends over 14 amino acids. Germline V lookup: CDR1 SGHRS, CDR2 YFSETQ. Trimming took 0 bases from V and 2 from J, leaving 6 bases between them. In DNA form, the CDR3 reads TGCGCCAGCAGCTTGGAGGTAGGCAATCAGCCCCAGCATTTT. This codes for CASSLEVGNQPQHF.

V gene TRBV27 combines with J gene TRBJ2-4, with D uncertain. CDR1 MNHEY and CDR2 SMNVEV come from the germline V gene (reference sequence). Trimming stripped 7 bases from V and 0 bases from J, with 13 bases between. The CDR3 spans 15 residues. CDR3 nucleotides: TGTGCCAGCAAGCAGGACCTACTAGCCAAAAACATTCAGTACTTC. Its protein is CASKQDLLAKNIQYF.

The chain couples TRBV19 to TRBJ2-7; D is ambiguous. From germline, CDR1 is LNHDA and CDR2 SQIVND (reference sequence). Between the trimmed V and J ends, which lost 3 bases and 4 bases, there was a span of 10 bases. CDR3 length equals 13 residues. The CDR3 DNA is TGTGCCAGTAGTATGGGCCAGCAATACGAGCAGTACTTC. This sequence encodes CASSMGQQYEQYF.

This clone showed up just a few times. The chain is built from TRBV5-4 and TRBJ1-2; 9 positions agree with TRBD1. Germline loops: CDR1 SGHNT, CDR2 YYREEE (reference sequence). The CDR3 is 16 amino acids. The V gene end was trimmed by 2 bases and the J gene end by 2 bases; junction bases not matched to a gene: 7. CDR3: CASSFGTGKNNYGYTF. CDR3 nucleotide sequence: TGTGCCAGCAGCTTCGGGACAGGGAAGAACAACTATGGCTACACCTTC.

This sequence joins TRBV7-9 and TRBJ2-5; 9 bases are a match to TRBD1. The germline gives CDR1 SEHNR, CDR2 FQNEAQ (reference sequence). Germline trimming cut 5 bases from V and 2 bases from J; bases unmatched to any gene: 6. The CDR3 is made up of 15 amino acids. CDR3 residues: CASSPGQGRQETQYF. CDR3 in DNA: TGTGCCAGCAGCCCGGGACAGGGACGGCAAGAGACCCAGTACTTC.

This clone has only a few counts. CDR3 loop: CASSGWEGRGANVLTF. The CDR3 DNA reads as TGTGCCAGCAGTGGGTGGGAGGGGCGAGGGGCCAACGTCCTGACTTTC. The chain carries TRBV27 and TRBJ2-6; the match to TRBD2 covers 7 bases. Trimming took 5 bases from V and 4 from J; bases not matched to a gene: 8. Per the germline V gene, CDR1 is MNHEY and CDR2 is SMNVEV (reference sequence). The CDR3 sequence is 16 residues long.

The chain couples TRBV4-1 to TRBJ2-3, with 7 nucleotides matching TRBD2. This CDR3 comprises 15 residues. Germline CDR1 is MGHRA and CDR2 is YSYEKL. J was trimmed by 5 bases and V by 7 bases; bases with no gene match: 12. The CDR3 spells CASNRRTSSEDTQYF. The CDR3 nucleotides read TGCGCCAGCAACCGGAGGACTAGTTCAGAAGATACGCAGTATTTT.

The gene calls are TRBV5-4 and TRBJ2-5; 11 nucleotides align to TRBD1. V dropped 3 bases and J dropped 6; count of bases not matched to a gene: 13. The germline V gene has CDR1 SGHNT and CDR2 YYREEE (reference sequence). The CDR3 has 17 residues. The CDR3 protein is CASSYKPGQGVAKTQYF. In nucleotides, the CDR3 is TGTGCCAGCAGCTACAAGCCGGGACAGGGGGTCGCGAAGACCCAGTACTTC.